The next 13 T cell receptor beta chains were all read from a single sample in a study of post-analysis software for immune sequencing data. Findings of the study overall: Patients carried several TRBV segments more frequently than controls did, and TRBV5-6, TRBV5-1 and TRBV20-1 were among them.

For these receptors, no antigen is known. Carried by the TCR beta cDNA libraries were unique molecular identifiers. MiXCR was run by TCRdb on the PCR reads, yielding one entry per CDR3 protein. The table shows about 570,000 distinct CDR3 sequences, with less than 40% occurring only once. The sequenced sample consisted of blood. All receptors come from a girl younger than 18 with multiple sclerosis.

The genes are TRBV2 and TRBJ2-7; D gene ambiguous. Germline V CDR1 and CDR2: SNHLY, FYNNEI. The CDR3 extends over 13 amino acids. The V and J ends lost 7 bases and 0 bases respectively, with 10 bases between them. The CDR3 coding sequence is TGTGCCAGCAATGATCTCAGCTCCTACGAGCAGTACTTC. This encodes CASNDLSSYEQYF.

The CDR3 is CSVGYRGDRISYEQYF. The CDR3 coding sequence is TGCAGCGTTGGGTATCGAGGGGACAGGATCTCCTACGAGCAGTACTTC. This rearrangement joins TRBV29-1 to TRBJ2-7; 8 positions agree with TRBD1. V dropped 4 bases and J dropped 0; count of bases not matched to a gene: 11. This CDR3 has 16 residues. The V gene's germline CDR1 is SQVTM and CDR2 ANQGSEA.

There are a few counts of this clonotype. The rearrangement uses TRBV20-1 and TRBJ2-7, with D possibly being TRBD2 (6 bases). Trimming took off 4 bases at V and 0 bases at J, with 19 bases between the two ends. Germline lookup yields CDR1 DFQATT and CDR2 SNEGSKA (reference sequence). The CDR3 consists of 16 residues. The CDR3 DNA is TGCAGTGCTATGCTCGGCGGGGATACAAGCTCCTACGAGCAGTACTTC. Protein: CSAMLGGDTSSYEQYF.

The V gene is TRBV6-5, the J gene TRBJ1-2; D unclear. Germline V gene sequence: CDR1 MNHEY, CDR2 SVGAGI. The CDR3 contains 15 residues. The V and J ends lost 2 bases and 5 bases respectively, with 15 bases between them. The CDR3 protein is CASSYTTLGSYGYTF. For the CDR3, the DNA is TGTGCCAGCAGTTACACCACCCTAGGCTCTTATGGCTACACCTTC.

V is TRBV5-1 and J is TRBJ1-5; TRBD1 matches at 7 bases. V lost 4 bases and J lost 0; bases outside the gene matches: 16. The CDR3 is made up of 19 amino acids. Germline V CDR1 and CDR2: SGHRS, YFSETQ. The CDR3: CASSPWTGMPLDSNQPQHF. CDR3 bases: TGCGCCAGCAGCCCATGGACAGGTATGCCTTTGGATAGCAATCAGCCCCAGCATTTT. The full variable domain, in which reference TRBV5-1 and TRBJ1-5 provide the parts outside the CDR3, is KAGVTQTPRYLIKTRGQQVTLSCSPISGHRSVSWYQQTPGQGLQFLFEYFSETQRNKGNFPGRFSGRQFSNSRSEMNVSTLELGDSALYLCASSPWTGMPLDSNQPQHFGDGTRLSIL.

This chain connects TRBV7-3 to TRBJ2-1; D may correspond to TRBD1 or TRBD2 (5 bases each). CDR1 is SGHTA and CDR2 is FQGTGA in the germline V gene. Trimming pared 2 bases from V and 5 bases from J, leaving 16 bases between. The CDR3 loop spans 16 amino acids. The CDR3 sequence is CASSLHHGAVNNEQFF. CDR3 DNA sequence: TGTGCCAGCAGCTTACATCACGGGGCGGTGAACAATGAGCAGTTCTTC.

The V gene is TRBV5-1, the J gene TRBJ1-1, with D tentatively TRBD1 (6 bases). CDR1 is SGHRS and CDR2 is YFSETQ in the germline V gene. V was clipped by 3 bases and J by 4 bases, with 13 bases between them. The CDR3 is 14 amino acids. The chain's CDR3 is CASSWGAQGTEAFF. The CDR3 nucleotides read TGCGCCAGCAGCTGGGGGGCGCAAGGCACTGAAGCTTTCTTT.

V and J are TRBV10-3 and TRBJ1-2; tentatively, D is TRBD1 (5 bases). CDR3 length: 13 residues. Deletions cut 4 bases from V and 6 bases from J, with 12 bases between. CDR1 is ENHRY and CDR2 is SYGVKD in the germline V gene. The CDR3 DNA is TGTGCCATCAGTGGCGGCAGGGAGGATGGCTACACCTTC. Translated: CAISGGREDGYTF.

This clonotype was counted a few times. V and J are TRBV29-1 and TRBJ2-7; TRBD2 matches 9 bases. Germline CDR1 is SQVTM and CDR2 is ANQGSEA. V lost 1 base to trimming and J lost 0 bases; unmatched junction nucleotides: 7. The CDR3 loop spans 16 amino acids. The CDR3 DNA is TGCAGCGTTGAAGGGATGCGGGAGGGAAGCTCCTACGAGCAGTACTTC. Amino acid sequence: CSVEGMREGSSYEQYF.

V gene TRBV4-1 combines with J gene TRBJ2-1; tentatively, D is TRBD1 (6 bases). CDR1 is MGHRA and CDR2 is YSYEKL in the germline V gene. The CDR3 loop spans 17 amino acids. Trimming took 3 bases from V and 0 from J, leaving 15 bases between them. Here the CDR3 reads CASSQRGSKSSYNEQFF. CDR3 coding DNA: TGCGCCAGCAGCCAGAGGGGGTCTAAGAGCTCCTACAATGAGCAGTTCTTC.

There are a few counts of this clonotype. The chain combines TRBV3-1 with TRBJ2-7; D unclear. The J call is in doubt because the DNA end fits TRBJ2-4 better. Germline values: CDR1 LGHDT, CDR2 YNNKEL (reference sequence). The CDR3 extends over 17 amino acids. CDR3 nucleotide sequence: TGTGCCAGCACTCCAACCTCCGAAAATGCCGCCAAAAACATTCAGTACTTC. Translation: CASTPTSENAAKNIQYF.

This clonotype occurred a few times. The chain recombines TRBV5-1 with TRBJ1-2; D is ambiguous. Germline V lookup: CDR1 SGHRS, CDR2 YFSETQ. The CDR3 is 13 amino acids. Trimming took 5 bases from V and 1 from J, leaving 9 bases between them. This chain's CDR3 is CASRVTDNYGYTF. Written as DNA, the CDR3 is TGCGCCAGCAGGGTGACTGATAACTATGGCTACACCTTC.

This clonotype was counted only a few times. The chain couples TRBV20-1 to TRBJ2-5, with D perhaps assigned TRBD1 or TRBD2 (5 bases each). This CDR3 comprises 13 residues. Germline V lookup: CDR1 DFQATT, CDR2 SNEGSKA (reference sequence). Trimming shortened V by 6 bases and J by 11 bases, and 22 bases separated the two germline ends. The CDR3 bases are TGCAGTGCGCCAAGGGACCCCCTCTGGGAGCAGTACTTC. Protein product: CSAPRDPLWEQYF.